The sequence of this TCR beta chain was determined in a study of cytotoxic CD8 clonotypes in ibrutinib-treated CLL. Overall study results and limits: In sustained-remission versus progressing patients, sampling times differed.

Concerning this clone: Its matching antigen is unknown.

The V gene lost 3 bases and the J gene lost 5 bases, with 17 bases spanning the gap. The CDR3 is 14 amino acids. Germline lookup yields CDR1 SQVTM and CDR2 ANQGSEA. Sequencing was performed with immunoSEQ multiplex PCR; in TCRdb, only in-frame clones are kept and a portion is missing. This repertoire shows about 140,000 clones, roughly 80% found once; its top ten account for around 30%. Sample: PBMCs, taken after 12 months of ibrutinib treatment. The chain couples TRBV29-1 to TRBJ2-7, with a weak D call TRBD1 (6 bases). This TCR was sampled from a human donor with chronic lymphocytic leukemia. CDR3 bases: TGCAGCGTTGAGGCGTGGCAGGGGAGTCACGAGCAGTACTTC. Protein sequence: CSVEAWQGSHEQYF.